This T cell receptor (beta chain) appears in the sequencing data of a study of naive and memory T cell subsets. Study outcomes and limitations: Activation and differentiation may alter RNA-based TCR counts.

V lost 5 bases to trimming and J lost 9 bases, with 17 bases between them. This CDR3 is built from 15 residues. This clonotype was detected a few times. Its antigen is not identified. The beta constant-region primer was an equimolar mix of two oligonucleotides covering TRBC1 and TRBC2. Ligated cDNA was amplified by four rounds of PCR with nested alpha and beta constant-region primers and SP2. A single record per CDR3 protein comes from TCRdb applying MiXCR to the UMI-ligation and nested PCR reads. The data contain 130,000 or so distinct CDR3 sequences, approximately 37% of them singletons. This chain uses TRBV12-3 or TRBV12-4 with TRBJ1-6; D is perhaps TRBD1 (5 bases). The TCR was taken from a human donor in good health. The sequenced sample was central memory CD4+ T cells from blood. CDR3 amino acids: CASSPSKGNGSPLHF. The CDR3 nucleotides read TGTGCCAGCAGTCCTTCGAAGGGGAATGGTTCACCCCTCCACTTT.